These 18 T cell receptor beta chains came from one sample sequenced in a study of blood T cell repertoires in COVID-19. TCRdb's copy holds only in-frame clones and misses some; the assay was immunoSEQ multiplex PCR. The sample lists a few hundred thousand clones; approximately 90% were seen once. The sample was peripheral blood. Source of these receptors: a man aged 18 to 30 with COVID-19, enrolled during active disease.

This clone appeared once. V and J are TRBV5-1 and TRBJ2-1; 8 nucleotides line up with TRBD2. This CDR3 spans 15 amino acids. The germline gives CDR1 SGHRS, CDR2 YFSETQ. Trimming removed 5 bases from V and 5 bases from J; junction bases left unmatched: 9. The CDR3 is CASRSTGTRNNEQFF. For the CDR3, the DNA is TGCGCCAGCAGATCTACCGGGACTAGAAACAATGAGCAGTTCTTC.

Concerning this clone itself: The sample contains more than one DNA sequence encoding this CDR3. The rearrangement links TRBV30 to TRBJ1-1; the match to TRBD1 covers 9 bases. Germline V gene data show CDR1 as GTSNPN and CDR2 as SVGIG (reference sequence). The CDR3 loop spans 13 amino acids. With 3 bases clipped from V and 5 bases from J, the junction kept 4 bases outside the gene matches. The CDR3 protein is CAWRGTGRTEAFF. Here the CDR3 DNA reads TGTGCCTGGAGGGGGACAGGGCGGACTGAAGCTTTCTTT.

The V gene is TRBV6-1, the J gene TRBJ2-3; D might be TRBD2 (5 bases). Trimming left V 0 bases short and J 4 bases short, with 5 bases between. This CDR3 spans 13 amino acids. Germline V lookup: CDR1 MNHNS, CDR2 SASEGT. The CDR3 here is CASSEAGADTQYF. In DNA form, the CDR3 reads TGTGCCAGCAGTGAAGCCGGGGCAGATACGCAGTATTTT.

Worth noting for this clone: The same CDR3 arises from other DNA sequences in this sample as well. This chain joins TRBV28 and TRBJ1-2, with 7 bases lining up with TRBD1. Germline V gene lookup returns CDR1 MDHEN and CDR2 SYDVKM. This CDR3 is built from 11 residues. J was trimmed by 8 bases and V by 5 bases; bases with no gene match: 2. For the CDR3, the DNA is TGTGCCAGCAGTGTGACAGGGGGCTACACCTTC. It yields the protein CASSVTGGYTF.

V is TRBV5-1 and J is TRBJ2-1, with D possibly being TRBD1 (5 bases). Trimming removed 6 bases at V and 7 bases at J, with 20 bases between. This CDR3 is 15 amino acids long. In germline, CDR1 is SGHRS, CDR2 YFSETQ. The CDR3 loop is CASTLALTERNEQFF. DNA of the CDR3: TGCGCCAGCACCCTGGCTCTGACAGAAAGGAATGAGCAGTTCTTC.

V and J are TRBV7-8 and TRBJ2-5; tentative D call: TRBD1 (6 bases). The CDR3 length is 16 residues. The V gene lost 5 bases and the J gene lost 5 bases, with 21 bases spanning the gap. Germline values: CDR1 SGHVS, CDR2 FQNEAQ. Here the CDR3 reads CASSPQGQGNSETQYF. Here the CDR3 DNA reads TGTGCCAGCAGCCCCCAGGGGCAGGGGAATTCGGAGACCCAGTACTTC.

The V call is TRBV5-1, the J call TRBJ2-3, with 11 nucleotides matching TRBD1. V trimming: 4 bases; J trimming: 2 bases; junction bases outside the gene matches: 6. The V gene's germline CDR1 is SGHRS and CDR2 YFSETQ. This CDR3 is built from 16 residues. The CDR3 nucleotides are TGCGCCAGCAGCGGCGGGACAGGGGGGTACACAGATACGCAGTATTTT. It encodes CASSGGTGGYTDTQYF.

This chain links TRBV11-3 with TRBJ2-3; a possible D gene is TRBD2 (5 bases). Between the trimmed V and J ends, which lost 2 bases and 0 bases, there was a span of 12 bases. The germline V gene encodes CDR1 SGHNT and CDR2 YENEEA. The CDR3 sequence is 16 residues long. Here the CDR3 reads CASSLIGGPSTDTQYF. The DNA for the CDR3 is TGTGCCAGCAGCTTAATTGGCGGGCCTAGCACAGATACGCAGTATTTT.

This chain uses TRBV19 with TRBJ2-7, with a tentative D call TRBD1 (6 bases). With 2 bases removed from V and 3 bases from J, the gap between germline ends came to 14 bases. Germline CDR1 reads LNHDA; CDR2 reads SQIVND (reference sequence). CDR3 size: 15 residues. The CDR3 DNA follows: TGTGCCAGTAGTATATCAGGGGTTTTGAGCTACGAGCAGTACTTC. This encodes CASSISGVLSYEQYF.

The J gene is TRBJ1-4, the V gene TRBV6-5; 7 bases are a match to TRBD1. Trimming took 2 bases from V and 5 from J; bases not matched to a gene: 5. Looked up from germline, CDR1 is MNHEY and CDR2 is SVGAGI. CDR3 length equals 15 residues. As DNA, the CDR3 is TGTGCCAGCAGTTACGACTGGGACAGCAATGAAAAACTGTTTTTT. This codes for CASSYDWDSNEKLFF.

J is TRBJ1-1 and V is TRBV5-1; a possible D gene is TRBD1 (5 bases). The CDR3 loop spans 13 amino acids. The germline V gene encodes CDR1 SGHRS and CDR2 YFSETQ. Trimming shortened V by 4 bases and J by 6 bases, and 13 bases separated the two germline ends. The CDR3 region has the DNA TGCGCCAGCAGCCCCCTGGCAGGGTCTGAAGCTTTCTTT. Translating gives CASSPLAGSEAFF.

The V gene is TRBV2, the J gene TRBJ1-3; 7 positions match TRBD1. Germline V gives CDR1 SNHLY, CDR2 FYNNEI. V was clipped by 6 bases and J by 0 bases; unmatched bases: 5. The CDR3 has 15 residues. CDR3 sequence reads: CASREGQLSGNTIYF. CDR3 nucleotide sequence: TGTGCCAGCAGGGAGGGACAGCTCTCTGGAAACACCATATATTTT.

V gene TRBV2 combines with J gene TRBJ2-2; possibly TRBD2 for D (6 bases). V gave up 2 bases and J gave up 3 bases, with 22 bases separating them. The CDR3 consists of 19 residues. CDR1 is SNHLY, CDR2 FYNNEI, per germline. The CDR3, as DNA: TGTGCCAGCAGTGAAAGACATAGGGCGGGGTTGGGAGACACCGGGGAGCTGTTTTTT. Its translation: CASSERHRAGLGDTGELFF.

This clone was picked up one time. The chain combines TRBV6-1 with TRBJ2-1; 9 nucleotides match TRBD1. Germline V gives CDR1 MNHNS, CDR2 SASEGT. J was trimmed by 15 bases and V by 3 bases; bases with no gene match: 12. The CDR3 covers 14 residues. The CDR3 loop is CASSDRLGGQGGFF. DNA of the CDR3: TGTGCCAGCAGTGATCGTCTAGGGGGACAGGGAGGGTTCTTC.

The chain joins TRBV2 to TRBJ2-3; 14 bases align to TRBD2. Germline V gene lookup returns CDR1 SNHLY and CDR2 FYNNEI. This CDR3 spans 15 amino acids. Trimming removed 6 bases from V and 3 bases from J; junction bases left unmatched: 2. The CDR3 DNA follows: TGTGCCAGCAGAGGACTAGCGGGAGGAACAGATACGCAGTATTTT. Its protein is CASRGLAGGTDTQYF. The complete variable domain, with remaining parts taken from reference TRBV2 and TRBJ2-3, reads EPEVTQTPSHQVTQMGQEVILRCVPISNHLYFYWYRQILGQKVEFLVSFYNNEISEKSEIFDDQFSVERPDGSNFTLKIRSTKLEDSAMYFCASRGLAGGTDTQYFGPGTRLTVL.

The rearrangement links TRBV7-3 to TRBJ2-1; D gene ambiguous. Between the trimmed V and J ends, which lost 4 bases and 4 bases, there was a span of 8 bases. Germline CDR1 is SGHTA and CDR2 is FQGTGA. This CDR3 has 13 residues. CDR3 in amino acids: CASSSPGYNEQFF. CDR3 DNA sequence: TGTGCCAGCAGCTCGCCCGGTTACAATGAGCAGTTCTTC.

A single count supports this clone. This sequence joins TRBV2 and TRBJ2-2, with TRBD2 matching 11 bases. V was pared by 6 bases and J by 1 base, with 4 bases of the junction left unmatched. Germline lookup yields CDR1 SNHLY and CDR2 FYNNEI. The length of the CDR3 is 16 residues. The CDR3 region has the DNA TGTGCCAGCAGCGGGGGACTAGCGGAGAACACCGGGGAGCTGTTTTTT. It specifies CASSGGLAENTGELFF.

The rearrangement joins TRBV4-2 to TRBJ2-7, with 9 positions matching TRBD1. This CDR3 is 18 amino acids long. Per germline, CDR1 LGHNA and CDR2 YNFKEQ. Germline trimming cut 4 bases from V and 1 base from J; bases unmatched to any gene: 14. The CDR3 DNA is TGTGCCAGCAGCCGAGAGGGGGGGGGACAGGGTAGGTCCTACGAGCAGTACTTC. Translation: CASSREGGGQGRSYEQYF.